This TCR beta chain came from a study of shared clonotypes between healthy human individuals. Study-level information: There were three CD4 naive, three CD4 memory, two CD8 naive and one CD8 memory plates per donor. General observations from the study: The study found about 4.6% of naive CD4 clonotypes shared across several donors. Naive subsets, compared against memory subsets, generally had larger estimated richness values.

Germline V gene sequence: CDR1 MNHEY, CDR2 SMNVEV (reference sequence). V was clipped by 0 bases and J by 10 bases, with 18 bases between them. This CDR3 comprises 15 residues. Adults of Caucasian background living in Nashville, Tennessee made up all donors. Comments on this clone: The antigen is not known.

The table came from immunoSEQ multiplex PCR; TCRdb's copy has only in-frame clones and leaves some out. The repertoire holds roughly 1,000,000 clones, with 75% to 85% as singletons. This clonotype was obtained from a man aged 18-30 years in good health. Some clones in this sample may be carry-over from other donors' samples. The sequenced sample consisted of memory CD4+ T cells from PBMCs. Subset: CD45RA-negative fraction. The V and J genes are TRBV27 and TRBJ2-5, with a weak D call TRBD2 (5 bases). The CDR3 DNA follows: TGTGCCAGCAGTTTATCGGCGGGTACGATAAGGGACCAGTACTTC. Encoded protein: CASSLSAGTIRDQYF.